These 22 T cell receptor beta chains were all obtained from the same sample, sequenced in a study of shared clonotypes between healthy human individuals. Only in-frame clones appear in the TCRdb table, and some are missing; sequencing was by immunoSEQ multiplex PCR. The sample has over 2 million clones, roughly 96% seen once. Material: naive CD4+ T cells sorted from blood. The subset here: CD45RA+ positively selected. These receptor sequences come from a man in his late teens or twenties in good health.

As regards this clone: Other DNA sequences in this sample translate to the same CDR3. The chain has TRBV6-5 and TRBJ2-2; the match to TRBD1 covers 7 bases. With 6 bases clipped from V and 1 base from J, the junction kept 2 bases outside the gene matches. From germline, CDR1 is MNHEY and CDR2 SVGAGI. CDR3 length: 14 amino acids. This CDR3 reads CASRGQLNTGELFF. The CDR3 DNA follows: TGTGCCAGCAGGGGACAGTTGAACACCGGGGAGCTGTTTTTT.

The chain uses TRBV13 and TRBJ2-4, with D tentatively TRBD2 (6 bases). Per the germline V gene, CDR1 is PRHDT and CDR2 is FYEKMQ (reference sequence). The CDR3 contains 20 residues. The V and J ends lost 0 bases and 0 bases respectively, with 21 bases between them. The CDR3 spells CASSLGRLSGGEEAKNIQYF. The CDR3 region has the DNA TGTGCCAGCAGCTTAGGCCGCCTCTCAGGAGGGGAGGAAGCCAAAAACATTCAGTACTTC.

The rearrangement joins TRBV5-1 to TRBJ2-7; 7 positions match TRBD1. Germline CDR1 SGHRS, CDR2 YFSETQ. Trimming cost V 4 bases and J 3 bases; bases outside gene matches: 4. The CDR3 is 13 amino acids. The CDR3 bases are TGCGCCAGCAGCCTACAGGGGATCTACGAGCAGTACTTC. Its translation: CASSLQGIYEQYF.

This clone appeared once. The chain couples TRBV7-2 to TRBJ2-7; 7 positions agree with TRBD2. The V gene end was trimmed by 4 bases and the J gene end by 3 bases; junction bases not matched to a gene: 9. Germline V gene sequence: CDR1 SGHTA, CDR2 FQGNSA. The CDR3 extends over 15 amino acids. The CDR3 loop reads CASSYGRAGVYEQYF. The DNA of the CDR3 is TGTGCCAGCAGCTATGGACGGGCGGGAGTCTACGAGCAGTACTTC.

The V gene is TRBV5-4, the J gene TRBJ2-7; 7 bases map to TRBD1. Germline loops: CDR1 SGHNT, CDR2 YYREEE (reference sequence). The V gene end was trimmed by 4 bases and the J gene end by 3 bases; junction bases not matched to a gene: 10. This CDR3 comprises 15 residues. CDR3 sequence: CASSLVGQESYEQYF. CDR3 DNA: TGTGCCAGCAGCCTGGTTGGACAGGAGAGCTACGAGCAGTACTTC. Full variable domain (remainder filled in from reference TRBV5-4 and TRBJ2-7): ETGVTQSPTHLIKTRGQQVTLRCSSQSGHNTVSWYQQALGQGPQFIFQYYREEENGRGNFPPRFSGLQFPNYSSELNVNALELDDSALYLCASSLVGQESYEQYFGPGTRLTVT.

DNA for the CDR3: TGTGCCAGCAGCTACCAAAGCGGGAAAAAACCCCGGGAGCAGTTCTTC. Protein: CASSYQSGKKPREQFF. The chain employs TRBV7-2 and TRBJ2-1, with TRBD2 matching over 7 bases. Germline values: CDR1 SGHTA, CDR2 FQGNSA. This CDR3 spans 16 amino acids. V lost 4 bases to trimming and J lost 10 bases; unmatched junction nucleotides: 16.

This clone was picked up one time. The V and J genes are TRBV12-5 and TRBJ1-5, with TRBD1 matching over 9 bases. V was clipped by 6 bases and J by 2 bases; unmatched bases: 11. This CDR3 contains 17 residues. CDR1 is LGHNT, CDR2 FRNRAP, per germline. The chain's CDR3 is CASGPDRGPRGNQPQHF. CDR3 bases: TGTGCTAGTGGCCCGGACAGGGGTCCTCGTGGCAATCAGCCCCAGCATTTT.

About this clone itself: Within the sample, other DNA sequences also encode this same CDR3. The rearrangement uses TRBV6-5 and TRBJ1-5; TRBD1 matches 8 bases. V shed 5 bases and J 2 bases; nucleotides not matched to a gene: 5. The CDR3 is 15 amino acids. The germline gives CDR1 MNHEY, CDR2 SVGAGI. The CDR3 bases are TGTGCCAGCAGTCGGACAGGGCGGGGCAATCAGCCCCAGCATTTT. This encodes CASSRTGRGNQPQHF.

The CDR3 here is CASSPTGATNEKLFF. CDR3 DNA: TGCGCCAGCAGCCCAACAGGGGCAACTAATGAAAAACTGTTTTTT. The V and J genes are TRBV4-1 and TRBJ1-4, with TRBD1 identical over 7 bases. The CDR3 is 15 residues long. Unmatched junction bases numbered 2, after V lost 4 bases and J lost 0 bases. Per the germline V gene, CDR1 is MGHRA and CDR2 is YSYEKL.

This chain links TRBV28 with TRBJ1-6; D gene ambiguous. Germline V gene data show CDR1 as MDHEN and CDR2 as SYDVKM. This CDR3 spans 12 amino acids. Trimming pared 10 bases from V and 7 bases from J, leaving 11 bases between. The CDR3 sequence is CATAFGNSPLHF. CDR3 nucleotide sequence: TGTGCCACCGCCTTCGGGAATTCACCCCTCCACTTT.

This sequence joins TRBV27 and TRBJ2-7; TRBD2 agrees at 9 bases. The CDR3 spans 15 residues. V dropped 6 bases and J dropped 3; count of bases not matched to a gene: 9. Germline CDR1 is MNHEY and CDR2 is SMNVEV (reference sequence). The CDR3 DNA follows: TGTGCCAGCAGCGTAGCGGGGGCCCAAGGCTACGAGCAGTACTTC. Its translation: CASSVAGAQGYEQYF.

The V gene is TRBV10-2, the J gene TRBJ2-7; D might be TRBD1 or TRBD2, each matching 6 bases. V gave up 2 bases and J gave up 6 bases, with 14 bases separating them. Germline CDR1 reads WSHSY; CDR2 reads SAAADI. The CDR3 runs to 14 residues. CDR3 DNA: TGCGCCAGCAGTGAGGGGGTCAGGGGAGGCGAGCAGTACTTC. Translating gives CASSEGVRGGEQYF.

The chain combines TRBV9 with TRBJ1-2; unclear D gene. Trimming pared 4 bases from V and 2 bases from J, leaving 15 bases between. The CDR3 is 15 amino acids. From germline, CDR1 is SGDLS and CDR2 YYNGEE. In DNA form, the CDR3 reads TGTGCCAGCAGCCCCCGTATCGGCGGCAACTATGGCTACACCTTC. The encoded protein is CASSPRIGGNYGYTF.

This chain joins TRBV5-1 and TRBJ2-1, with D possibly being TRBD2 (6 bases). The length of the CDR3 is 14 residues. Deletions cut 4 bases from V and 6 bases from J, with 14 bases between. In germline, CDR1 is SGHRS, CDR2 YFSETQ. The DNA for the CDR3 is TGCGCCAGCAGCCCGGGGGTCTATCGCAATGAGCAGTTCTTC. Its translation is CASSPGVYRNEQFF.

The chain employs TRBV19 and TRBJ1-2; TRBD1 matches at 10 bases. CDR3 size: 15 residues. Losses at the gene ends were 5 bases for V and 8 bases for J; bases not matched to a gene: 11. Germline V gene lookup returns CDR1 LNHDA and CDR2 SQIVND (reference sequence). The CDR3 is CASSQEGQGRRGYTF. The CDR3 DNA sequence: TGTGCCAGTAGTCAAGAGGGACAGGGGCGGCGGGGCTACACCTTC.

The rearrangement links TRBV5-4 to TRBJ2-3; the match to TRBD2 covers 7 bases. CDR3 length: 15 amino acids. Germline loops: CDR1 SGHNT, CDR2 YYREEE (reference sequence). Trimming removed 3 bases from V and 6 bases from J; junction bases left unmatched: 10. The CDR3 region has the DNA TGTGCCAGCAGCTCGGAGGGCGGGAGAGCGGATACGCAGTATTTT. The encoded protein is CASSSEGGRADTQYF. Based on the CDR3 plus reference TRBV5-4 and TRBJ2-3, the full variable domain is ETGVTQSPTHLIKTRGQQVTLRCSSQSGHNTVSWYQQALGQGPQFIFQYYREEENGRGNFPPRFSGLQFPNYSSELNVNALELDDSALYLCASSSEGGRADTQYFGPGTRLTVL.

The chain recombines TRBV11-2 with TRBJ1-2, with 10 nucleotides matching TRBD1. The trim removed 5 bases at V and 5 bases at J, leaving 11 bases unmatched. The CDR3 loop spans 16 amino acids. Germline V CDR1 and CDR2: SGHAT, FQNNGV. The DNA of the CDR3 is TGTGCCAGCAGCCCGAGGGGACAGGGGCCGGGGTATGGCTACACCTTC. Amino acids: CASSPRGQGPGYGYTF.

The CDR3 spells CAWTLTNYGYTF. CDR3 DNA: TGTGCCTGGACTCTTACTAACTATGGCTACACCTTC. The gene calls are TRBV30 and TRBJ1-2; D unresolved. Germline CDR1 and CDR2: GTSNPN and SVGIG (reference sequence). The CDR3 loop spans 12 amino acids. Deletions cut 4 bases from V and 0 bases from J, with 6 bases between.

Of note for this clone: Different DNA sequences within this sample yield the same CDR3. The V and J genes are TRBV9 and TRBJ1-2, with a possible D match to TRBD1 (6 bases). Deletions cut 0 bases from V and 8 bases from J, with 11 bases between. This CDR3 is 13 amino acids long. Per germline, CDR1 SGDLS and CDR2 YYNGEE. CDR3 residues: CASSVDRVEGYTF. The CDR3 nucleotides read TGTGCCAGCAGCGTAGACAGGGTAGAGGGCTACACCTTC.

V usage is TRBV4-1 and J usage is TRBJ1-1; D is ambiguous. The CDR3 loop spans 14 amino acids. Germline V gene lookup returns CDR1 MGHRA and CDR2 YSYEKL. Trimming left V 1 base short and J 1 base short, with 7 bases between. CDR3 loop: CASSQGGRNTEAFF. The CDR3 region has the DNA TGCGCCAGCAGCCAAGGGGGTAGGAACACTGAAGCTTTCTTT.

The rearrangement links TRBV6-6 to TRBJ1-4; possible D gene TRBD1, 5 bases. This CDR3 has 15 residues. With 6 bases removed from V and 7 bases from J, the gap between germline ends came to 18 bases. The germline gives CDR1 MNHNY, CDR2 SVGAGI (reference sequence). DNA of the CDR3: TGTGCCAGCAGCCGAGACAGTGCATGGCGTGAAAAACTGTTTTTT. Translated: CASSRDSAWREKLFF.

The V gene is TRBV10-3, the J gene TRBJ1-1, with 10 nucleotides matching TRBD1. CDR1 ENHRY and CDR2 SYGVKD come from the germline V gene. This CDR3 has 14 amino acids. V dropped 6 bases and J dropped 7; count of bases not matched to a gene: 8. CDR3 region: CAISLTGGVDEAFF. Here the CDR3 DNA reads TGTGCCATCAGCCTGACAGGGGGCGTCGATGAAGCTTTCTTT.